One and the same sample provided the 26 T cell receptor beta chains below, sequenced in a study of T cells in Graves' hyperthyroidism and ophthalmopathy. TCR beta CDR3 regions were amplified from RNA. First-round RT-PCR with HTBI primers amplified the TCR CDR3 region. From the multiplex PCR reads, TCRdb called clonotypes with MiXCR, one entry per CDR3 protein. There are under 700,000 distinct CDR3 sequences in the sample; under 60% occur only once, and roughly 8.2% lies in the top ten. The sequenced material came from peripheral blood or thyroid tissue (not recorded which). These receptors all stem from a woman between 18 and 30 years old with Graves' hyperthyroidism.

Ten or more counts support this clonotype. This chain connects TRBV7-8 to TRBJ1-2; D is unclear. The CDR3 is 11 residues long. V lost 5 bases and J 4 bases, leaving 5 bases between the germline ends. In germline, CDR1 is SGHVS, CDR2 FQNEAQ. CDR3 loop: CASSQGYGYTF. The CDR3 DNA reads TGTGCCAGCAGCCAAGGCTATGGCTACACCTTC.

CDR3: CASSASSANYGYTF. The CDR3 nucleotides are TGTGCCAGCAGTGCTAGCTCAGCTAACTATGGCTACACCTTC. The V call is TRBV2, the J call TRBJ1-2; D call uncertain. V lost 4 bases and J lost 0, with 9 bases in between. Germline V gene data show CDR1 as SNHLY and CDR2 as FYNNEI. The CDR3 contains 14 residues.

The chain uses TRBV2 and TRBJ1-5, with D maybe TRBD1 (5 bases). The germline V gene encodes CDR1 SNHLY and CDR2 FYNNEI. The V end lost 2 bases, the J end lost 4 bases, and 15 bases lay between the germline ends. The CDR3 covers 16 residues. The CDR3 sequence is CASSETWRGGNQPQHF. The CDR3 nucleotides read TGTGCCAGCAGTGAAACGTGGAGGGGAGGGAATCAGCCCCAGCATTTT.

The V gene is TRBV7-9, the J gene TRBJ1-5; the D gene is possibly TRBD1 (6 bases). Germline loops: CDR1 SEHNR, CDR2 FQNEAQ (reference sequence). This CDR3 has 15 residues. Deletions cut 5 bases from V and 3 bases from J, with 14 bases between. The CDR3 is CASSLLGGPNQPQHF. The CDR3 region has the DNA TGTGCCAGCAGCCTCTTGGGGGGGCCCAATCAGCCCCAGCATTTT.

The chain combines TRBV11-1 with TRBJ2-5; the D is unclear. This CDR3 has 14 residues. CDR1 is SGHAT and CDR2 is FQDESV in the germline V gene (reference sequence). The V end lost 5 bases, the J end lost 5 bases, and 15 bases lay between the germline ends. CDR3 sequence: CASSPDSRAETQYF. The CDR3 region has the DNA TGTGCCAGCAGCCCAGATAGCCGGGCGGAGACCCAGTACTTC.

The genes are TRBV7-9 and TRBJ2-7; 11 bases align to TRBD1. Trimming removed 5 bases from V and 7 bases from J; junction bases left unmatched: 1. From germline, CDR1 is SEHNR and CDR2 FQNEAQ (reference sequence). The CDR3 spans 12 residues. CDR3 residues: CASSGTGGEQYF. CDR3 coding DNA: TGTGCCAGCAGCGGGACAGGGGGTGAGCAGTACTTC.

The chain carries TRBV19 and TRBJ2-5; a weak D match, TRBD2 (6 bases). This CDR3 comprises 13 residues. Germline V CDR1 and CDR2: LNHDA, SQIVND (reference sequence). Trimming took off 3 bases at V and 3 bases at J, with 8 bases between the two ends. The CDR3: CASSMDYKETQYF. CDR3 DNA: TGTGCCAGTAGTATGGACTACAAAGAGACCCAGTACTTC.

This clonotype appeared many times. This rearrangement joins TRBV29-1 to TRBJ2-5, with 9 nucleotides matching TRBD2. V shed 6 bases, J shed 4 bases, and the junction held 3 bases outside the gene matches. This CDR3 region has 12 residues. Germline V gene data show CDR1 as SQVTM and CDR2 as ANQGSEA. CDR3: CSVVAGAETQYF. CDR3 DNA: TGCAGCGTGGTAGCGGGAGCAGAGACCCAGTACTTC.

On this clonotype: A much larger clonotype is one base distant, so this may be a read error. This chain connects TRBV20-1 to TRBJ2-5, with D tentatively TRBD2 (5 bases). The CDR3 runs to 13 residues. Germline CDR1 and CDR2: DFQATT and SNEGSKA (reference sequence). The CDR3 nucleotides are TGCAGTGCTAGAGGTAGCGCCCAAGAGACCCGGTACTTC. This sequence encodes CSARGSAQETRYF.

The chain uses TRBV19 and TRBJ1-3, with D possibly TRBD1 on 5 matching bases. This CDR3 is built from 12 residues. Germline assignment: CDR1 LNHDA and CDR2 SQIVND (reference sequence). The germline V and J ends were trimmed by 11 bases and 3 bases, with 11 bases remaining between them. The CDR3 sequence is CAWSDSGNTIYF. CDR3 DNA sequence: TGTGCCTGGAGCGACAGTGGAAACACCATATATTTT. The whole variable domain, remainder taken from reference TRBV19 and TRBJ1-3, is DGGITQSPKYLFRKEGQNVTLSCEQNLNHDAMYWYRQDPGQGLRLIYYSQIVNDFQKGDIAEGYSVSREKKESFPLTVTSAQKNPTAFYLCAWSDSGNTIYFGEGSWLTVV.

This clonotype was seen a handful of times. The chain is built from TRBV7-6 and TRBJ1-1, with a tentative D call TRBD1 (5 bases). Per germline, CDR1 SGHVS and CDR2 FNYEAQ. V was pared by 6 bases and J by 4 bases, with 18 bases between. CDR3 length: 15 residues. The CDR3 bases are TGTGCCAGCAGTTTTCCTGGGGCTATGGGCACTGAAGCTTTCTTT. Amino acid sequence: CASSFPGAMGTEAFF.

This clonotype was observed at least ten times. V and J are TRBV10-2 and TRBJ1-1; 7 positions agree with TRBD1. Trimming at V came to 7 bases and at J to 1 base, leaving 6 bases not matched to a gene. The germline CDR1 and CDR2 sequences are WSHSY and SAAADI. The CDR3 loop spans 14 amino acids. Here the CDR3 reads CASTRTGENTEAFF. For the CDR3, the DNA is TGCGCCAGCACCCGGACAGGAGAGAACACTGAAGCTTTCTTT.

This clonotype was counted only a few times. At one end, the junction sequence differs from germline, possibly due to a read error. The chain uses TRBV7-9 and TRBJ1-6, with a possible D match to TRBD1 (5 bases). The germline gives CDR1 SEHNR, CDR2 FQNEAQ (reference sequence). The CDR3 sequence is 15 residues long. The CDR3 sequence is CASSQEVTENSPLHF. The CDR3 DNA sequence: TGCGCCAGCAGCCAAGAAGTGACAGAAAATTCACCCCTCCACTTT. The whole variable domain, remainder taken from reference TRBV7-9 and TRBJ1-6, is DTGVSQNPRHKITKRGQNVTFRCDPISEHNRLYWYRQTLGQGPEFLTYFQNEAQLEKSRLLSDRFSAERPKGSFSTLEIQRTEQGDSAMYLCASSQEVTENSPLHFGNGTRLTVT.

This clonotype was seen only a few times. V and J are TRBV7-2 and TRBJ2-5, with 10 bases lining up with TRBD2. Looked up from germline, CDR1 is SGHTA and CDR2 is FQGNSA. The trim removed 1 base at V and 7 bases at J, leaving 6 bases unmatched. This CDR3 comprises 15 residues. CDR3 loop: CASSLVPPSGGTQYF. In DNA form, the CDR3 reads TGTGCCAGCAGCTTAGTGCCCCCTAGCGGGGGGACCCAGTACTTC.

The rearrangement joins TRBV29-1 to TRBJ2-3, with 9 bases matching TRBD2. Unmatched junction bases numbered 10, after V lost 7 bases and J lost 2 bases. The germline V gene encodes CDR1 SQVTM and CDR2 ANQGSEA. This CDR3 is built from 15 residues. CDR3 bases: TGCAGCGGGATCGTGACTAGCGGTCCCACAGATACGCAGTATTTT. This sequence encodes CSGIVTSGPTDTQYF.

Regarding this clonotype: This may be a read error: a much more frequent sequence differs by one nucleotide. The V gene is TRBV11-1, the J gene TRBJ2-2, with no clear D. Germline V gene data show CDR1 as SGHAT and CDR2 as FQDESV (reference sequence). The CDR3 extends over 13 amino acids. The V end lost 3 bases, the J end lost 3 bases, and 5 bases lay between the germline ends. This chain's CDR3 is CASSFGYTGELFF. CDR3 DNA: TGTGCCAGCAGCTTTGGGTACACCGGGGAGCTGTTTTTT.

Comments on this clonotype: This sequence may be a read error, since a much larger clone differs from it by one base. This rearrangement joins TRBV10-3 to TRBJ1-5; 10 nucleotides line up with TRBD1. Germline CDR1 and CDR2: ENHRY and SYGVKD. The CDR3 length is 15 residues. CDR3: CAISSSGTGDQPRHF. CDR3 nucleotides: TGTGCCATCAGTTCTTCCGGGACAGGGGATCAGCCCCGGCATTTT.

For this clonotype: A much more abundant neighbour one base away suggests this may be a read error. Likely a read error: the CDR3 ends without its conserved phenylalanine or tryptophan. The rearrangement uses TRBV10-3 and TRBJ1-1, with D tentatively TRBD1 (5 bases). This CDR3 is 14 amino acids long. V was pared by 0 bases and J by 4 bases, with 9 bases between. Germline lookup yields CDR1 ENHRY and CDR2 SYGVKD. The CDR3 spells CAISESQGLTEAFL. The CDR3 nucleotides are TGTGCCATCAGTGAGTCTCAGGGTCTCACTGAAGCTTTCCTT.

Notes on this clonotype: One end of the junction is discordant with germline, which a read error may explain. The rearrangement uses TRBV12-3 or TRBV12-4 and TRBJ1-2; D possibly corresponds to TRBD1 (5 bases). The CDR3 spans 15 residues. CDR3 amino acids: CAGSFTDGANYGYTF. DNA for the CDR3: TGTGCCGGCAGCTTCACCGACGGGGCCAACTATGGCTACACCTTC.

This rearrangement joins TRBV7-2 to TRBJ2-5, with D unclear. Trimming pared 5 bases from V and 7 bases from J, leaving 20 bases between. CDR3 length equals 15 residues. The germline V gene encodes CDR1 SGHTA and CDR2 FQGNSA. The CDR3, as DNA: TGTGCCAGCAGCCTTGGTTACTCCAGGCAGGCGACCCAGTACTTC. This gives the protein CASSLGYSRQATQYF. Drawing the rest from reference TRBV7-2 and TRBJ2-5, the complete variable domain is GAGVSQSPSNKVTEKGKDVELRCDPISGHTALYWYRQSLGQGLEFLIYFQGNSAPDKSGLPSDRFSAERTGGSVSTLTIQRTQQEDSAVYLCASSLGYSRQATQYFGPGTRLLVL.

This clonotype was found a few times. V usage is TRBV25-1 and J usage is TRBJ1-2; tentatively, D is TRBD1 (5 bases). CDR3 length: 18 residues. V was shortened by 2 bases and J by 6 bases, with 25 bases between the two germline ends. Germline V lookup: CDR1 MGHDK, CDR2 SYGVNS. CDR3 in amino acids: CASSERWQGIEPRDGYTF. The CDR3 nucleotides read TGTGCCAGCAGTGAAAGGTGGCAGGGAATTGAGCCCCGGGATGGCTACACCTTC.

The table lists this clonotype with many counts. V is TRBV7-2 and J is TRBJ1-4, with D possibly being TRBD1 (6 bases). Germline CDR1 SGHTA, CDR2 FQGNSA. Trimming pared 4 bases from V and 5 bases from J, leaving 11 bases between. The length of the CDR3 is 14 residues. The CDR3 region is CASSSYQGNEKLFF. The CDR3 DNA reads as TGTGCCAGCAGCTCATACCAGGGGAATGAAAAACTGTTTTTT.

This clonotype was picked up many times. The chain joins TRBV10-3 to TRBJ2-7; D not certain. Germline V gives CDR1 ENHRY, CDR2 SYGVKD. The CDR3 is 11 amino acids. V lost 5 bases and J lost 2, with 4 bases in between. The CDR3 coding sequence is TGTGCCATCAGTCCGACCTACGAGCAGTACTTC. Translation gives CAISPTYEQYF.

There are a few counts of this clonotype. A read error likely explains this, since a far larger clone differs by one base. The chain employs TRBV19 and TRBJ2-5; D is ambiguous. The ends were cut back, 3 bases at V and 7 bases at J, with 6 bases in the middle. The germline V gene has CDR1 LNHDA and CDR2 SQIVND (reference sequence). The CDR3 is made up of 11 amino acids. CDR3 amino acids: CASSIGGTQYF. DNA of the CDR3: TGTGCCAGTAGTATCGGCGGGACCCAGTACTTC.

This clonotype was observed a few times. The rearrangement links TRBV2 to TRBJ2-7; a possible D gene is TRBD2 (5 bases). This CDR3 is built from 15 residues. Germline V gives CDR1 SNHLY, CDR2 FYNNEI. V was trimmed by 5 bases and J by 2 bases, leaving 16 bases between them. The CDR3 sequence: CASSFRGNGAYEQYF. As DNA, the CDR3 is TGTGCCAGCAGTTTCCGGGGTAATGGGGCCTACGAGCAGTACTTC.

This clonotype came up many times. The chain has TRBV20-1 and TRBJ2-5; D is uncertain. This CDR3 has 13 residues. With 3 bases removed from V and 5 bases from J, the gap between germline ends came to 13 bases. Germline V gene sequence: CDR1 DFQATT, CDR2 SNEGSKA (reference sequence). CDR3 amino acids: CSASWIKDETQYF. The CDR3, as DNA: TGCAGTGCTAGTTGGATTAAGGACGAGACCCAGTACTTC.